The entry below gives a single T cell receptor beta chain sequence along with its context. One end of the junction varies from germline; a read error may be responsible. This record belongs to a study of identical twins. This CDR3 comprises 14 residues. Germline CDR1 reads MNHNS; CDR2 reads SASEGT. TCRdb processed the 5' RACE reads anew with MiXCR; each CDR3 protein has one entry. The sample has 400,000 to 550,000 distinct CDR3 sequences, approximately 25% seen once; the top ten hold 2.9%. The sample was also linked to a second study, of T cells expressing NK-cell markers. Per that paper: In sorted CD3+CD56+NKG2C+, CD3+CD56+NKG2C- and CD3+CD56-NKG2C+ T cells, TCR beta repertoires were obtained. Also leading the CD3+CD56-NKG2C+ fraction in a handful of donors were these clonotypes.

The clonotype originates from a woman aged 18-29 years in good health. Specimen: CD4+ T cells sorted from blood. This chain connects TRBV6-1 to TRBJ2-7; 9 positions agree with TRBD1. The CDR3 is CATSPWDREPQQYF. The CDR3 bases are TGTGCCACCAGTCCTTGGGACAGGGAACCCCAGCAGTACTTC.